The entry below describes one T cell receptor (beta chain). The data derive from a study of control samples from healthy donors and cancer patients. The CDR3 contains 13 residues. Germline values: CDR1 MGHRA, CDR2 YSYEKL. Trimming shortened V by 1 base and J by 6 bases, and 6 bases separated the two germline ends. Generated by immunoSEQ multiplex PCR, the TCRdb table keeps only in-frame clones and is missing some. There are 150,000 to 200,000 clones in the sample, with about 2.2% held by the top ten. The chain combines TRBV4-1 with TRBJ2-2; D is possibly TRBD2 (6 bases). The sample comprised blood. The clonotype comes from a woman aged 25-40 years in good health. CDR3 loop: CASSQGDSGELFF. The CDR3 DNA reads as TGCGCCAGCAGCCAAGGGGACTCCGGGGAGCTGTTTTTT.